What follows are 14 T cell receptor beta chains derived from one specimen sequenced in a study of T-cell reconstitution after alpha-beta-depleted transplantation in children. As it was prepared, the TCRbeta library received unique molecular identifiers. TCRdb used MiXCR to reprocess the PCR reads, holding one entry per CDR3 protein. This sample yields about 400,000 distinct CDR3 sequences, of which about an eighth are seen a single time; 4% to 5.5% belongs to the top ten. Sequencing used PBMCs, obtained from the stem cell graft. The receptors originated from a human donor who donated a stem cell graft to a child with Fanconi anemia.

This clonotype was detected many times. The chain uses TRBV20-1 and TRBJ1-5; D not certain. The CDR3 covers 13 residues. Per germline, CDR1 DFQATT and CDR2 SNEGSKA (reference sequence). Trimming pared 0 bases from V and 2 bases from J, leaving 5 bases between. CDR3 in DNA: TGCAGTGCTAGAGAAATGGGCAATCAGCCCCAGCATTTT. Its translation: CSAREMGNQPQHF.

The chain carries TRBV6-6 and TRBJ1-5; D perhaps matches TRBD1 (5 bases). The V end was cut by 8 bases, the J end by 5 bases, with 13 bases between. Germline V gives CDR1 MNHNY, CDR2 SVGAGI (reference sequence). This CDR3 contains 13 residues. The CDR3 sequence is CASCGGSDQPQHF. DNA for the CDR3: TGTGCCAGCTGTGGGGGGTCGGATCAGCCCCAGCATTTT.

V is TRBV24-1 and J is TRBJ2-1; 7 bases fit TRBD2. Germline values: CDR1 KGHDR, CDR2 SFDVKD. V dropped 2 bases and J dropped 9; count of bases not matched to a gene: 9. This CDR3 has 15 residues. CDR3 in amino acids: CATSDSRGSGVEQFF. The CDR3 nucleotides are TGTGCCACCAGTGATTCCAGAGGGAGCGGGGTTGAGCAGTTCTTC.

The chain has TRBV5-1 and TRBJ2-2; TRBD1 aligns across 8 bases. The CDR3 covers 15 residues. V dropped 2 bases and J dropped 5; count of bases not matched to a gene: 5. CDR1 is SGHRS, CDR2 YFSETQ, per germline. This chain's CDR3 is CASSLGQGGTGELFF. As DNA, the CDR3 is TGCGCCAGCAGCTTAGGACAGGGTGGAACCGGGGAGCTGTTTTTT.

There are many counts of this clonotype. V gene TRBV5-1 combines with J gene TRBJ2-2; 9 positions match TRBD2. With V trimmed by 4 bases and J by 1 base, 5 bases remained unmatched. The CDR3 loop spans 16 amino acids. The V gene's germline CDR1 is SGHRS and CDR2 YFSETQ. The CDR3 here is CASSPRGGLNTGELFF. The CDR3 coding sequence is TGCGCCAGCAGCCCGCGGGGGGGATTGAACACCGGGGAGCTGTTTTTT.

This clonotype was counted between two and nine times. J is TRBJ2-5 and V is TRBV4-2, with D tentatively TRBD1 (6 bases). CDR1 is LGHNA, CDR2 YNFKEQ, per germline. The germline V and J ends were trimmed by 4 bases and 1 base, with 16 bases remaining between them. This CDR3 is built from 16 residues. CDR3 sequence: CASSRENTGTQETQYF. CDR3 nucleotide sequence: TGTGCCAGCAGCCGCGAAAACACAGGGACCCAAGAGACCCAGTACTTC.

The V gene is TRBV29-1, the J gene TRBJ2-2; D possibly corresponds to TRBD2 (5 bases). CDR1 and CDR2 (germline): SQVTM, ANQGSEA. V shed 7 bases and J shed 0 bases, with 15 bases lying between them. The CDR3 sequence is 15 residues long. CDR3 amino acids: CSAKPYGANTGELFF. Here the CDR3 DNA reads TGCAGCGCTAAACCCTACGGGGCGAACACCGGGGAGCTGTTTTTT.

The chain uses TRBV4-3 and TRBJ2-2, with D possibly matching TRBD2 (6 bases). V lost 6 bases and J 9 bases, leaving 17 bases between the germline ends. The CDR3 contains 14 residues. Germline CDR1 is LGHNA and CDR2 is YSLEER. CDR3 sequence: CASSPGLQTWELFF. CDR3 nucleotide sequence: TGCGCCAGCAGTCCGGGACTTCAGACGTGGGAGCTGTTTTTT.

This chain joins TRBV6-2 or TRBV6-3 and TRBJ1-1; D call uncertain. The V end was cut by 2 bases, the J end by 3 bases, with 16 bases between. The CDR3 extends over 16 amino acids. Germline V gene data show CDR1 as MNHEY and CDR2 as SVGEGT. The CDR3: CASSYVAGGVDTEAFF. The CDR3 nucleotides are TGTGCCAGCAGTTACGTCGCAGGAGGAGTCGACACTGAAGCTTTCTTT.

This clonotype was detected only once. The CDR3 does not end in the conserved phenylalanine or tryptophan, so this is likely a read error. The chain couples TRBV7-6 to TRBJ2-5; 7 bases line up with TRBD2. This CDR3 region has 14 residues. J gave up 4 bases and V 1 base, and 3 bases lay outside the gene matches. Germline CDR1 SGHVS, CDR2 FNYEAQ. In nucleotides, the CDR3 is TGTGCCAGCAGCTTAGGCGGGAGTCGAGAGACCCAGTACTCC. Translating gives CASSLGGSRETQYS.

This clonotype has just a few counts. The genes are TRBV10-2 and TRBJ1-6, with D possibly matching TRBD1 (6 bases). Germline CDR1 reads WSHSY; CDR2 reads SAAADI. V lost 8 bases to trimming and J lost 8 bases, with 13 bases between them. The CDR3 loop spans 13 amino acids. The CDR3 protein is CASLGRGDSPLHF. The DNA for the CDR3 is TGCGCCAGCTTGGGAAGGGGGGATTCACCCCTCCACTTT.

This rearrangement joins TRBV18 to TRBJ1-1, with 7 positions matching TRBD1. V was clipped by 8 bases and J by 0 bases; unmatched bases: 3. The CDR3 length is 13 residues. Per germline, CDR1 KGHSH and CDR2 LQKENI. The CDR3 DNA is TGTGCCAGCAGACAGGGATTGAACACTGAAGCTTTCTTT. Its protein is CASRQGLNTEAFF. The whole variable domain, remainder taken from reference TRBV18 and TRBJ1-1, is NAGVMQNPRHLVRRRGQEARLRCSPMKGHSHVYWYRQLPEEGLKFMVYLQKENIIDESGMPKERFSAEFPKEGPSILRIQQVVRGDSAAYFCASRQGLNTEAFFGQGTRLTVV.

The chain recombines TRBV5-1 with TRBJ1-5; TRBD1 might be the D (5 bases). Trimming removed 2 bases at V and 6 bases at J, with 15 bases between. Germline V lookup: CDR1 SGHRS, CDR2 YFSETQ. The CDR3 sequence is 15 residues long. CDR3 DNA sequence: TGCGCCAGCAGCTTACCCAGGGCGTTCGCTCAGCCCCAGCATTTT. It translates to CASSLPRAFAQPQHF.

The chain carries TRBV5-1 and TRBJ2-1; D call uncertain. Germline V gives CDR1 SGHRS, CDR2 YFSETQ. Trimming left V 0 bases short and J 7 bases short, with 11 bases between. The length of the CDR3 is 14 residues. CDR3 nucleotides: TGCGCCAGCAGCTTGGCGCAGAGCCGAAATGAGCAGTTCTTC. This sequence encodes CASSLAQSRNEQFF.